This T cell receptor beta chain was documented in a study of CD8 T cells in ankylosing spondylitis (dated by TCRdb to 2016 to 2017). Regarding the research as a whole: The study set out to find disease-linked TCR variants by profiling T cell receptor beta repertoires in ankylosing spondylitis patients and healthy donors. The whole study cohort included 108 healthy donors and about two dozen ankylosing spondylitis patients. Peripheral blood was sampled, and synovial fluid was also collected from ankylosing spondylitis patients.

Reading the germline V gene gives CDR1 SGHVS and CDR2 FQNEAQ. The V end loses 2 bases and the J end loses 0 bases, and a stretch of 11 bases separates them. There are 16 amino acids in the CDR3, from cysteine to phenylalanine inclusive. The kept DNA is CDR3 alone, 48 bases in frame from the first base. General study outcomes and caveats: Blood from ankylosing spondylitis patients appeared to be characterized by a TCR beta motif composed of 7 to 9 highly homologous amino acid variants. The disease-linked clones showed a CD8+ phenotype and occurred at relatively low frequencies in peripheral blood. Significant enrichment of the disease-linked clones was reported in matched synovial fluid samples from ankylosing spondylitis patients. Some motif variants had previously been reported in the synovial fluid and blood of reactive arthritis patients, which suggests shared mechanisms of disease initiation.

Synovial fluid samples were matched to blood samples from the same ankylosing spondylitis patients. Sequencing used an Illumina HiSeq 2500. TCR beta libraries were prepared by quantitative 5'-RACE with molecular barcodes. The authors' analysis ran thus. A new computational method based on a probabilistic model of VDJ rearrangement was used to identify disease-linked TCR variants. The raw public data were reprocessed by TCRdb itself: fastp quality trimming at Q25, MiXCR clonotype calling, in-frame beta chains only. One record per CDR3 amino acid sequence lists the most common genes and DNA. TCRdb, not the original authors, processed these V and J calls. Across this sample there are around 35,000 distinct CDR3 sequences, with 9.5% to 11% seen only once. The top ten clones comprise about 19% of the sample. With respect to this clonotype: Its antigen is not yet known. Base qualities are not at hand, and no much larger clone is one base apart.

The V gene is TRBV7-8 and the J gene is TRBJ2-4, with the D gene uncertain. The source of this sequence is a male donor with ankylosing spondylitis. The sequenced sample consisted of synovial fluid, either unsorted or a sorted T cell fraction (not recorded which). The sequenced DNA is TGTGCCAGCAGCTTATCGTCTTTACTAGCCAAAAACATTCAGTACTTC. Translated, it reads CASSLSSLLAKNIQYF.